The present entry profiles one T cell receptor beta chain with its context. Its antigen is still unknown. This record comes from a study of shared clonotypes between healthy human individuals. Study observations and caveats: All-four-donor shared clonotypes had higher generation probabilities than non-shared clonotypes did. With few donors, the genetic and exposure-history diversity represented was limited.

The V and J ends lost 5 bases and 2 bases, in that order; junction bases with no gene match: 9. The CDR3 length is 15 residues. Germline lookup yields CDR1 GTSNPN and CDR2 SVGIG (reference sequence). The CD8 memory sample joined CD45RO+ cells and CCR7-negative CD45RA+ cells. The assay used deep level. Produced via immunoSEQ multiplex PCR; TCRdb's table is partial and in-frame only. Found here are around 100,000 clones, around two thirds of them singletons; the top ten hold roughly 24%. This TCR was recovered from a woman in her twenties or thirties in good health. This chain joins TRBV30 and TRBJ2-3; TRBD2 agrees at 8 bases. The sample comprised memory CD8+ T cells sorted from blood. Indicated subset: CD45RO+ cells pooled with CCR7-negative TemRA cells. CDR3 protein: CAWDTIAGSTDTQYF. The CDR3 DNA is TGTGCCTGGGATACTATAGCGGGGTCCACAGATACGCAGTATTTT.